The clone carrying this TCR beta chain was detected many times. Its antigen is as yet unknown. TCRdb fed the reads into MiXCR, producing one record per CDR3 protein. This sample yields some 270,000 distinct CDR3 sequences, of which more than 15% are seen a single time; roughly 45% belongs to the top ten. This specimen comes from a study of T cell repertoires in cytomegalovirus infection. Overall study context: TCR beta signatures that were public indicated CMV infection and matching HLA type. Study conclusions and caveats: HLA-C-restricted CMV clonotypes gave the most frequent clonotype in two of eight donors. Cumulative frequency (of public TCR beta family members) identified carriers of CMV plus the relevant HLA.

V trimming: 5 bases; J trimming: 8 bases; junction bases outside the gene matches: 5. Germline CDR1 SGHTA, CDR2 FQGNSA. The CDR3 is 13 residues long. The TCR originated in a human donor in good health (CMV status not recorded). Some clones in this sample may be carry-over from other donors' samples. This sequence joins TRBV7-2 and TRBJ1-4, with 7 positions matching TRBD1. Material: CD8+ T cells from PBMCs. The CDR3 coding sequence is TGTGCCAGCAGCAAACGACAGGGAGAAAAACTGTTTTTT. It translates to CASSKRQGEKLFF. The entire variable domain, with the rest obtained from reference TRBV7-2 and TRBJ1-4, is as follows: GAGVSQSPSNKVTEKGKDVELRCDPISGHTALYWYRQSLGQGLEFLIYFQGNSAPDKSGLPSDRFSAERTGGSVSTLTIQRTQQEDSAVYLCASSKRQGEKLFFGSGTQLSVL.